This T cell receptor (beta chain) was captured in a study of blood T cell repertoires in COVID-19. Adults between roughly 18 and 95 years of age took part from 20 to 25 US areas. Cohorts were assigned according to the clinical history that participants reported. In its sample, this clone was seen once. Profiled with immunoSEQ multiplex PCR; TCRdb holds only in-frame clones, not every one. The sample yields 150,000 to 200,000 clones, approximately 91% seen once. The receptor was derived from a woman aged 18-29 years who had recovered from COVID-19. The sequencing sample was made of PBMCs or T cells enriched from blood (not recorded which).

CDR3 residues: CASSWGQGKYEQYF. CDR3 nucleotide sequence: TGTGCCAGCAGCTGGGGACAGGGAAAGTACGAGCAGTACTTC. The chain has TRBV5-5 and TRBJ2-7; 9 bases align to TRBD1. V lost 3 bases, J lost 4 bases, and 5 bases stayed unmatched. Germline CDR1 and CDR2: SGHKS and YYEKEE (reference sequence). CDR3 size: 14 residues.